This TCR beta chain was captured by sequencing in a study of blood T cell repertoires in COVID-19. Study summary: Donors in the United States, Italy and Spain gave samples during acute or convalescent COVID-19. T cells, B-cell-depleted T cells, or PBMCs provided the cDNA or gDNA that served as material.

Seattle-derived patients entered the study during active infection and were followed longitudinally. Methods used by the authors: Scientists estimated how many nucleated cells there were by amplifying reference gene primers. Produced via immunoSEQ multiplex PCR; TCRdb's table is partial and in-frame only. That table gives V, J and clone size, and the DNA gave D and trimming. This sample carries nearly 350,000 clones, 75% to 90% of them seen once, and the ten largest clones take about 6%. This TCR was sampled from a woman aged 45 to 65 with COVID-19, enrolled during active disease. The sample was peripheral blood.

In DNA form, the CDR3 reads TGCGCCAGCAGCTTGGCCATGGTCGGGAACACTGAAGCTTTCTTT. Its translation is CASSLAMVGNTEAFF. The chain recombines TRBV5-1 with TRBJ1-1; D is unresolved. The CDR3 spans 15 residues. CDR1 is SGHRS, CDR2 YFSETQ, per germline. V was clipped by 0 bases and J by 1 base, with 10 bases between them.